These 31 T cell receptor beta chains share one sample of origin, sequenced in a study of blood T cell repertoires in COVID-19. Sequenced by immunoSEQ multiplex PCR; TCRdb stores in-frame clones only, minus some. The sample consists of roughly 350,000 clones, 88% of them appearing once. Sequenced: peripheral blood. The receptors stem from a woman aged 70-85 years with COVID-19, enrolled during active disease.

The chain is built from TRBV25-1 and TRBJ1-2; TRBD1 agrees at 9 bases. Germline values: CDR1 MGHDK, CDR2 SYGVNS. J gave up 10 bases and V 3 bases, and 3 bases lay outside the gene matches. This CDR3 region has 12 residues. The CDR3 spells CASSDRDRDYTF. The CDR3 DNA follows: TGTGCCAGCAGTGACCGGGACAGGGACTACACCTTC.

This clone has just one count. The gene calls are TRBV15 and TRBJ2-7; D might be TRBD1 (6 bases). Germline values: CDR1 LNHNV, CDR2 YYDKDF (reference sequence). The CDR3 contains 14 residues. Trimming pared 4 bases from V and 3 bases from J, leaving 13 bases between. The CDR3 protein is CATSTRWTVYEQYF. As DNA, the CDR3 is TGTGCCACCAGCACCAGGTGGACAGTCTACGAGCAGTACTTC.

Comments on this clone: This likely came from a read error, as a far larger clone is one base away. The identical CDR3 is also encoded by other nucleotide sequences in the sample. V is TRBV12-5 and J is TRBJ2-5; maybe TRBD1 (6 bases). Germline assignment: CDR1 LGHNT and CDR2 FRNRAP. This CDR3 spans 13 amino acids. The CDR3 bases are TGTGCTAGTGGAACTGGGGGCCAAAAGACCCAGTACTTC. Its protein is CASGTGGQKTQYF.

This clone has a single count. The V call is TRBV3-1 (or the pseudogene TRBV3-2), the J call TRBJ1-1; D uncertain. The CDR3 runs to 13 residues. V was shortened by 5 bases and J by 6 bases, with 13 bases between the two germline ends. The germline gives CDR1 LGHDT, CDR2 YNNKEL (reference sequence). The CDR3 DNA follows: TGTGCCAGCAGCTCATCGCGGTGGGCTGAAGCTTTCTTT. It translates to CASSSSRWAEAFF.

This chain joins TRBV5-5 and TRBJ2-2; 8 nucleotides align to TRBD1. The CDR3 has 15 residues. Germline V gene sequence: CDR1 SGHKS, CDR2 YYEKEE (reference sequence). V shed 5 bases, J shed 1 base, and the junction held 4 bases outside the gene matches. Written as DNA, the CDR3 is TGTGCCAGCAGGCCCGGGACAGGGAACACCGGGGAGCTGTTTTTT. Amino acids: CASRPGTGNTGELFF.

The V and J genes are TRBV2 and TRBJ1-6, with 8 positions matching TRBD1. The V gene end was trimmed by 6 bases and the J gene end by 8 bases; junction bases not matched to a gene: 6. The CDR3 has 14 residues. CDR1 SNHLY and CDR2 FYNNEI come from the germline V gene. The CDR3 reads CASRQTGADSPLHF. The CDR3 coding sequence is TGTGCCAGCAGACAGACAGGGGCGGATTCACCCCTCCACTTT.

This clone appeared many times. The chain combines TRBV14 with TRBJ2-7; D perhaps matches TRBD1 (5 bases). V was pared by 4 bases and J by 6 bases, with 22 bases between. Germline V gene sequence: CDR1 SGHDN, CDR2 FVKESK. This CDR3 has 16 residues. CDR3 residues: CASSPKGRQLSSEQYF. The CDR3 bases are TGTGCCAGCAGCCCTAAGGGGCGACAACTATCTTCCGAGCAGTACTTC.

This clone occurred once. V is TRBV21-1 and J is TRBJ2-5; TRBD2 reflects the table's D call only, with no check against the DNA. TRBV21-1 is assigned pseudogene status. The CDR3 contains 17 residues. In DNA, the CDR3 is TGTGCCAGCAGCAAAGCTCGGCGGGGGGCGGTTAAAGAGACCCAGTACTTC. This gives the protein CASSKARRGAVKETQYF.

The CDR3 DNA follows: TGTGCCAGCAGTGAAGCGCTGGGCGGGGGGAATACGCAGTATTTT. This encodes CASSEALGGGNTQYF. The rearrangement joins TRBV6-1 to TRBJ2-3, with 8 nucleotides matching TRBD2. V trimming: 0 bases; J trimming: 7 bases; junction bases outside the gene matches: 6. The CDR3 runs 15 residues. Germline loops: CDR1 MNHNS, CDR2 SASEGT.

CDR3 loop: CASSPGTYEGEKLFF. CDR3 DNA sequence: TGTGCCAGCAGCCCCGGGACTTACGAAGGGGAAAAACTGTTTTTT. The rearrangement joins TRBV7-9 to TRBJ1-4; D is possibly TRBD1 (5 bases). The germline V gene has CDR1 SEHNR and CDR2 FQNEAQ (reference sequence). The CDR3 is made up of 15 amino acids. The ends were cut back, 5 bases at V and 8 bases at J, with 18 bases in the middle.

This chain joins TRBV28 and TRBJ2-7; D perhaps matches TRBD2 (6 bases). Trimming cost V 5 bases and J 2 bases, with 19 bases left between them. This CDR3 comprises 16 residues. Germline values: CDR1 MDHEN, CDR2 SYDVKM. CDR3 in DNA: TGTGCCAGCAGTCCCATGGGACTCCTTAACCCCTACGAGCAGTACTTC. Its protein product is CASSPMGLLNPYEQYF.

The CDR3 sequence: CATSDSTGYNEQFF. In DNA, the CDR3 is TGTGCCACCAGTGATTCGACAGGTTACAATGAGCAGTTCTTC. The rearrangement joins TRBV24-1 to TRBJ2-1, with D possibly matching TRBD1 (6 bases). CDR3 size: 14 residues. V was trimmed by 2 bases and J by 4 bases, leaving 8 bases between them. Per germline, CDR1 KGHDR and CDR2 SFDVKD.

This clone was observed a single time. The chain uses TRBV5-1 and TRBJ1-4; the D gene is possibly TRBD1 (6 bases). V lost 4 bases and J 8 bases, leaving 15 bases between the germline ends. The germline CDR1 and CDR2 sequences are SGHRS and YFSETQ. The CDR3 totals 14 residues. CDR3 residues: CASSLQGLGEKLFF. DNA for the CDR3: TGCGCCAGCAGCCTACAGGGCTTAGGAGAAAAACTGTTTTTT.

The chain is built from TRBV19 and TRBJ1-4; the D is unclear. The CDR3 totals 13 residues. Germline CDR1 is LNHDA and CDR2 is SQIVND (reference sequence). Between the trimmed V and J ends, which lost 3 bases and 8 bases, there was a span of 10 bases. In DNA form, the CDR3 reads TGTGCCAGTAGTATTCCCGGAGAAGAAAAACTGTTTTTT. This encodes CASSIPGEEKLFF. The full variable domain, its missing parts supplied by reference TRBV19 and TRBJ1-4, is DGGITQSPKYLFRKEGQNVTLSCEQNLNHDAMYWYRQDPGQGLRLIYYSQIVNDFQKGDIAEGYSVSREKKESFPLTVTSAQKNPTAFYLCASSIPGEEKLFFGSGTQLSVL.

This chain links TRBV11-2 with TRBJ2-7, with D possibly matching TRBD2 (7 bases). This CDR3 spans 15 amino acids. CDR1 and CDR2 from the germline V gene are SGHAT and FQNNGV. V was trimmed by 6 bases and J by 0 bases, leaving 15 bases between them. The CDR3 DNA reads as TGTGCCAGCAGACGCCTCGGGGGGCCCTCCTACGAGCAGTACTTC. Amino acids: CASRRLGGPSYEQYF.

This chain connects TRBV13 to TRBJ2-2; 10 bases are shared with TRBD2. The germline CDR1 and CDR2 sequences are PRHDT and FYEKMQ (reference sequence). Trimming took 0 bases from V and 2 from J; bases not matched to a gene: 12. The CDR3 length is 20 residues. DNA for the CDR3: TGTGCCAGCAGCTTAGGCCGTCCTAGCGGGGGAACCGTCAACACCGGGGAGCTGTTTTTT. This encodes CASSLGRPSGGTVNTGELFF.

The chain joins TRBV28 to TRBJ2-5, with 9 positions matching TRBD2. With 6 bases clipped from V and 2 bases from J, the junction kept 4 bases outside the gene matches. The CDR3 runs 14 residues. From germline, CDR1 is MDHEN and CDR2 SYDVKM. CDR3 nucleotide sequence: TGTGCCAGCAGCTCCGCGGGGGGGCAAGAGACCCAGTACTTC. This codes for CASSSAGGQETQYF.

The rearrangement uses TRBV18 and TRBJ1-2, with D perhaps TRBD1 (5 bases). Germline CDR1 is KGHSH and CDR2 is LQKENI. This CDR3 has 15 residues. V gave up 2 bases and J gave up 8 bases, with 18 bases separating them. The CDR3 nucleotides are TGTGCCAGCTCACCATCCCAGGGCGTTTCTGGGGGCTACACCTTC. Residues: CASSPSQGVSGGYTF.

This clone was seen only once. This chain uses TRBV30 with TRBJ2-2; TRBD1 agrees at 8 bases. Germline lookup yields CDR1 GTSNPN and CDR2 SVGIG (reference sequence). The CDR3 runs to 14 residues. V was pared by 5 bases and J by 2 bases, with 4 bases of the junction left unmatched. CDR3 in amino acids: CAWDRGPNTGELFF. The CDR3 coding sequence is TGTGCCTGGGACAGGGGCCCAAACACCGGGGAGCTGTTTTTT. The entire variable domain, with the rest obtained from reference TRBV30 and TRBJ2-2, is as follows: SQTIHQWPATLVQPVGSPLSLECTVEGTSNPNLYWYRQAAGRGLQLLFYSVGIGQISSEVPQNLSASRPQDRQFILSSKKLLLSDSGFYLCAWDRGPNTGELFFGEGSRLTVL.

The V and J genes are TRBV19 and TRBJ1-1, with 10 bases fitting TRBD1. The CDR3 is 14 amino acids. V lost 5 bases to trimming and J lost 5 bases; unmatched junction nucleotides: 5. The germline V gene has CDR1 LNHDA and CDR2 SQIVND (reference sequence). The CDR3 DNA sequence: TGTGCCAGTAGTCAGGGACAGGGGAGAACTGAAGCTTTCTTT. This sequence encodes CASSQGQGRTEAFF. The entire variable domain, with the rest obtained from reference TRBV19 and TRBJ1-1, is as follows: DGGITQSPKYLFRKEGQNVTLSCEQNLNHDAMYWYRQDPGQGLRLIYYSQIVNDFQKGDIAEGYSVSREKKESFPLTVTSAQKNPTAFYLCASSQGQGRTEAFFGQGTRLTVV.

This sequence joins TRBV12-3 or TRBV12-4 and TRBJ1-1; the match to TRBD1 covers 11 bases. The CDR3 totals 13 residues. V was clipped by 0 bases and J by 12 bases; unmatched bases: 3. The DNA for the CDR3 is TGTGCCAGCAGTTTAGCCCGGGACAGGGGGTCTTTCTTT. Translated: CASSLARDRGSFF.

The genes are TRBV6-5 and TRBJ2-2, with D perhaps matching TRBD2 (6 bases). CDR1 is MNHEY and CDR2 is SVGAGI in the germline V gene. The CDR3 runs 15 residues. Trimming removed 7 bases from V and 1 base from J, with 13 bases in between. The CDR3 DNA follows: TGTGCCAGCACCCCACGGGGAGGGAACACCGGGGAGCTGTTTTTT. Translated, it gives CASTPRGGNTGELFF.

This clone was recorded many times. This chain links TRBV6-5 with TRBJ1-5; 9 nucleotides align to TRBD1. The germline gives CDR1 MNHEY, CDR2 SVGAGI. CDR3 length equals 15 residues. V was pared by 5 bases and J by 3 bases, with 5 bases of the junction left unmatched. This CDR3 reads CASSLGTGTNQPQHF. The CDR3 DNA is TGTGCCAGCAGTCTCGGGACAGGGACCAATCAGCCCCAGCATTTT.

The CDR3 spells CASSLGGASGANTQYF. The CDR3 DNA sequence: TGTGCCAGCAGCTTGGGGGGGGCTAGCGGGGCGAATACGCAGTATTTT. V gene TRBV5-7 combines with J gene TRBJ2-3; 9 bases line up with TRBD2. TRBV5-7 belongs to the ORF category, with a function that is uncertain. The CDR3 runs to 16 residues. After removal of 0 bases from V and 7 bases from J, the junction contained 9 bases not matched to a gene.

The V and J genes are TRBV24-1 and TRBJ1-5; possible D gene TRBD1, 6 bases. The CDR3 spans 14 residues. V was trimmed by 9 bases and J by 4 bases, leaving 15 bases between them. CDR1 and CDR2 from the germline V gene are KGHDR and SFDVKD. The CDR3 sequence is CATGGTGLNQPQHF. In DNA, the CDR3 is TGTGCCACCGGGGGCACAGGCCTTAATCAGCCCCAGCATTTT.

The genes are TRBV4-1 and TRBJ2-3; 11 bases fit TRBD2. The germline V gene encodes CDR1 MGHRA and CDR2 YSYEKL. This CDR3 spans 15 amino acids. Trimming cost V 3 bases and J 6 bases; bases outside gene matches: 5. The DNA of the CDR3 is TGCGCCAGCAGCCAGGCTAGCGGGGGGAGTGATACGCAGTATTTT. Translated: CASSQASGGSDTQYF.

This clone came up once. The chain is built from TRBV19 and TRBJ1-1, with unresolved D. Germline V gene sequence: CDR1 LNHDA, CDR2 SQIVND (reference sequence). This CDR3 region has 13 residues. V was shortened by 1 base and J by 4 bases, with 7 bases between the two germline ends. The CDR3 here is CASSIGRFTEAFF. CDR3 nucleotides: TGTGCCAGTAGTATAGGGAGGTTCACTGAAGCTTTCTTT.

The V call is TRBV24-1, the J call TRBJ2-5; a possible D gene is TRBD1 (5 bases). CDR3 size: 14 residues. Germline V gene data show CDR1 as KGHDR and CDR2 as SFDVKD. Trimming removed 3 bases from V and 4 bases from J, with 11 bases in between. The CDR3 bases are TGTGCCACCAGTGATACCAGGGCCCCAGAGACCCAGTACTTC. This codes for CATSDTRAPETQYF.

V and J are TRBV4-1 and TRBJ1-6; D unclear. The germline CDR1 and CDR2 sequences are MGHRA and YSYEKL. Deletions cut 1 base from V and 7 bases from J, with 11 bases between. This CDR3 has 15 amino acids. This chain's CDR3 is CASSQVARENSPLHF. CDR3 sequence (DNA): TGCGCCAGCAGCCAAGTGGCACGGGAAAATTCACCCCTCCACTTT.

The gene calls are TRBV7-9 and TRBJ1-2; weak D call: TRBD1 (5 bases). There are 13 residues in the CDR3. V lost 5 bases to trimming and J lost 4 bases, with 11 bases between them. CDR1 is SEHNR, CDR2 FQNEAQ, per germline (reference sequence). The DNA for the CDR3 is TGTGCCAGCAGCCGCAGGGATCCCTATGGCTACACCTTC. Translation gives CASSRRDPYGYTF.

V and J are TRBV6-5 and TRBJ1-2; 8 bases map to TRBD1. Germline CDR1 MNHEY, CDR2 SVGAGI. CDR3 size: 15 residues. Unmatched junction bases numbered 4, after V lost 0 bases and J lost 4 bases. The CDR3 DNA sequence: TGTGCCAGCAGTTACTCGACAGGGGCCCCCTATGGCTACACCTTC. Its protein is CASSYSTGAPYGYTF.